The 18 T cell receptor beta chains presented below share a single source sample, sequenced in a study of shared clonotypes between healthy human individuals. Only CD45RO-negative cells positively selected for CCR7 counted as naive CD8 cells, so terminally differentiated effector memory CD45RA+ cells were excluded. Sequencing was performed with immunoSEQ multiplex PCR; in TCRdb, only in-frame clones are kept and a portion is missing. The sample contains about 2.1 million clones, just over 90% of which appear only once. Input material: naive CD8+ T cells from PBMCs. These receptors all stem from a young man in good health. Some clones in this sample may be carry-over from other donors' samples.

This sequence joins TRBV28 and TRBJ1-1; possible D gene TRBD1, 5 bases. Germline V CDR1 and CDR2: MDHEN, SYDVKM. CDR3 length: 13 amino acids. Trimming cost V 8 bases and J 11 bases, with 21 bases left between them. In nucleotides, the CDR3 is TGTGCCAGCTCAGCGGGGGTCCCCCGGGCGGCTTTCTTT. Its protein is CASSAGVPRAAFF.

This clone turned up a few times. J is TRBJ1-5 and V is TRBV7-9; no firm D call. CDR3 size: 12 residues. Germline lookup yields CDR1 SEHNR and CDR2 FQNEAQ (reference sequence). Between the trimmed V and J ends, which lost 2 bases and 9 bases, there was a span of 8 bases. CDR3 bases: TGTGCCAGCAGCTTATCCTCTACGCCCCAGCATTTT. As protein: CASSLSSTPQHF.

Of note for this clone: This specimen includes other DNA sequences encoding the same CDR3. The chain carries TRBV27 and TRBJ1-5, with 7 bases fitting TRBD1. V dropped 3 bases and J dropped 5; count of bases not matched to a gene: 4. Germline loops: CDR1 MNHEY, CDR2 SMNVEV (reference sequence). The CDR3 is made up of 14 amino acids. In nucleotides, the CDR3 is TGTGCCAGCAGTTTCCGGGACAGATATCAGCCCCAGCATTTT. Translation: CASSFRDRYQPQHF.

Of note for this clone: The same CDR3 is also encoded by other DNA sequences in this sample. CDR3 sequence reads: CASSYSNSYEQYF. As DNA, the CDR3 is TGTGCCAGCAGTTACTCGAACAGCTACGAGCAGTACTTC. The V and J genes are TRBV6-6 and TRBJ2-7; D not resolved. The CDR3 length is 13 residues. The germline V and J ends were trimmed by 0 bases and 3 bases, with 6 bases remaining between them. CDR1 is MNHNY and CDR2 is SVGAGI in the germline V gene (reference sequence).

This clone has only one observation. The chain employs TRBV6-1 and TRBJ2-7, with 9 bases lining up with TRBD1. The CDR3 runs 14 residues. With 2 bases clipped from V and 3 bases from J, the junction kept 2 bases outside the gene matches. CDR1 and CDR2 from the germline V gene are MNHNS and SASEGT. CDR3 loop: CASSERDRDYEQYF. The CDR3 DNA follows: TGTGCCAGCAGTGAACGGGACAGGGACTACGAGCAGTACTTC.

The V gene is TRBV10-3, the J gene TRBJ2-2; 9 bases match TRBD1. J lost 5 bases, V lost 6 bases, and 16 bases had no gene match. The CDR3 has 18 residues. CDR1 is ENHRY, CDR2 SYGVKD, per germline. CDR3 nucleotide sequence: TGTGCCATCAGAGAAGCAATTTCCGGGACAGGGTCGACCGGGGAGCTGTTTTTT. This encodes CAIREAISGTGSTGELFF.

CDR3 loop: CAWRGLAGGKYYNEQFF. The CDR3 DNA reads as TGTGCCTGGAGGGGACTAGCGGGAGGGAAATACTACAATGAGCAGTTCTTC. The chain is built from TRBV30 and TRBJ2-1; TRBD2 matches 16 bases. In germline, CDR1 is GTSNPN, CDR2 SVGIG (reference sequence). The CDR3 extends over 17 amino acids. J was trimmed by 3 bases and V by 3 bases; bases with no gene match: 5.

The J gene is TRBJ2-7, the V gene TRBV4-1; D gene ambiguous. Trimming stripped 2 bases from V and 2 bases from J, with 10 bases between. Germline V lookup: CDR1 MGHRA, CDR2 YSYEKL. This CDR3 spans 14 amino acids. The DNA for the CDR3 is TGCGCCAGCAGCCAATTTGCAGGACCCTACGAGCAGTACTTC. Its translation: CASSQFAGPYEQYF.

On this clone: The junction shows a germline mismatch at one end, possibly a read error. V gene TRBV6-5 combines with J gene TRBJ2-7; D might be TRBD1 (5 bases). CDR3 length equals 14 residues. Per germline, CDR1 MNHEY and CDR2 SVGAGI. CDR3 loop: CASRPGHPSHEQYF. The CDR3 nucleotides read TGTGCCAGCAGACCCGGACACCCCTCCCACGAGCAGTACTTC.

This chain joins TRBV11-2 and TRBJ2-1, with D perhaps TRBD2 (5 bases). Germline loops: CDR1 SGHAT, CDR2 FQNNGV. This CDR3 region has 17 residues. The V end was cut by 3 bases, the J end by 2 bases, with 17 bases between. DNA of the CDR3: TGTGCCAGCAGCTTGGTCCGCGGGTCGGGCGCCTACAATGAGCAGTTCTTC. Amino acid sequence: CASSLVRGSGAYNEQFF.

The chain's CDR3 is CASSLVPENTGELFF. CDR3 nucleotide sequence: TGTGCCAGCAGCTTGGTCCCCGAGAACACCGGGGAGCTGTTTTTT. V gene TRBV5-6 combines with J gene TRBJ2-2; no firm D call. The CDR3 covers 15 residues. The germline CDR1 and CDR2 sequences are SGHDT and YYEEEE. Trimming removed 0 bases at V and 1 base at J, with 7 bases between. The variable domain in full, completed from reference TRBV5-6 and TRBJ2-2, reads DAGVTQSPTHLIKTRGQQVTLRCSPKSGHDTVSWYQQALGQGPQFIFQYYEEEERQRGNFPDRFSGHQFPNYSSELNVNALLLGDSALYLCASSLVPENTGELFFGEGSRLTVL.

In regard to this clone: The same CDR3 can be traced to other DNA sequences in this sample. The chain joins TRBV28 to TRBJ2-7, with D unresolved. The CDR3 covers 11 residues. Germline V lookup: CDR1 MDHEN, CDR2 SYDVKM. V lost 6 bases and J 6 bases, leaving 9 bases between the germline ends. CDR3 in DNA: TGTGCCAGCAGCCCGTTGCTCGAGCAGTACTTC. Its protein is CASSPLLEQYF.

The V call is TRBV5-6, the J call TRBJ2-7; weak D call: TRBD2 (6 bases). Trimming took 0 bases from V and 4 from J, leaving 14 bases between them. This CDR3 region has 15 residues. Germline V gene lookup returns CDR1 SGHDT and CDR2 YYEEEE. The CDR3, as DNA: TGTGCCAGCAGCTTGGGCCGCGGGACTTTTTACGAGCAGTACTTC. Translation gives CASSLGRGTFYEQYF.

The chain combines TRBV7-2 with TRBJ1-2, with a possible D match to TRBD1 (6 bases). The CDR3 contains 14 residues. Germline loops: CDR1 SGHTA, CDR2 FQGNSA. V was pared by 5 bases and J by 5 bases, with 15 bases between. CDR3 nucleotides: TGTGCCAGCAGCCGTGGGACACCTCCATATGGCTACACCTTC. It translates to CASSRGTPPYGYTF.

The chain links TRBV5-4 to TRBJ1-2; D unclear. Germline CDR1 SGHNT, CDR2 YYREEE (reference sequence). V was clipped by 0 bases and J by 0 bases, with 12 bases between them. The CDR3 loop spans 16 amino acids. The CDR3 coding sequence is TGTGCCAGCAGCTTGGATGGACTTCCAGCTAACTATGGCTACACCTTC. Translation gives CASSLDGLPANYGYTF.

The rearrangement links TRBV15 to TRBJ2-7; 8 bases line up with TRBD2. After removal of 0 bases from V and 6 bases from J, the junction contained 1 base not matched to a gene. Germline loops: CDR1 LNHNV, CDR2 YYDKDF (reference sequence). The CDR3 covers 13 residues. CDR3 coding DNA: TGTGCCACCAGCAGAGATGCGGGGGGCGAGCAGTACTTC. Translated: CATSRDAGGEQYF.

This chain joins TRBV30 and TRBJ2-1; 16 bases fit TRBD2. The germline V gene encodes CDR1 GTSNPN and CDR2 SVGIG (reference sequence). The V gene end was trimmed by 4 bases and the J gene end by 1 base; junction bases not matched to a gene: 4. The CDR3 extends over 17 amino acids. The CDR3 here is CAWMGLAGGKSYNEQFF. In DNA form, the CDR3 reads TGTGCCTGGATGGGACTAGCGGGAGGGAAGTCCTACAATGAGCAGTTCTTC.

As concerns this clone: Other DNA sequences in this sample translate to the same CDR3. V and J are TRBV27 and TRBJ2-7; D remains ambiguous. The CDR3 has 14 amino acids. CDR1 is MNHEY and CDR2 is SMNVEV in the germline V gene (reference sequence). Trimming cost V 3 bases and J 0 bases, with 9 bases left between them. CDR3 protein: CASSFAGPSYEQYF. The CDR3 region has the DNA TGTGCCAGCAGTTTCGCCGGGCCCTCCTACGAGCAGTACTTC.